This T cell receptor beta chain was retrieved from a study of CD8 T cells in Susac syndrome. Random hexamers were used to reverse transcribe an amount of about 0.45 to 1 ug RNA. TCRdb called the immunoSEQ multiplex PCR reads again in MiXCR, with one record for every CDR3 protein. The sample lists 250,000 to 300,000 distinct CDR3 sequences; roughly 84% were seen once. The CDR3 runs to 15 residues. Germline V lookup: CDR1 LNHDA, CDR2 SQIVND (reference sequence). V lost 7 bases, J lost 3 bases, and 10 bases stayed unmatched. The study sequenced TCR beta in blood CD8+ and CD4+ T cells. TEMRA cells were FACS-enriched, while CD8+ and CD4+ T cells were negatively isolated.

The clonotype originates from a human donor with multiple sclerosis. Sequencing was done on a sample of CD8+ T cells from PBMCs. The gene calls are TRBV19 and TRBJ2-7, with 9 bases aligning to TRBD1. In DNA form, the CDR3 reads TGTGCCAGTACCCCCGGGACAGGGACCCACTACGAGCAGTACTTC. This gives the protein CASTPGTGTHYEQYF.